This TCR beta chain was identified in a study of human T cells and chemical hapten exposure. Study-wide background: Chiefly female patients presented with alopecia areata, totalis or universalis.

Germline V CDR1 and CDR2: DFQATT, SNEGSKA (reference sequence). V lost 0 bases, J lost 1 base, and 12 bases lay in between. The CDR3 has 15 amino acids. This sample's time point: patch test 2, 6 weeks after DPC sensitization. Treatment here: therapeutic diphenylcyclopropenone sensitization with weekly scalp DPC. Via MiXCR, TCRdb re-called the RACE reads, giving one row per CDR3 protein. The table has around 100,000 distinct CDR3 sequences, about an eighth seen once. The J gene is TRBJ1-1, the V gene TRBV20-1; D perhaps matches TRBD1 (5 bases). This clonotype was sampled from a woman between 40 and 55 years old with alopecia areata. Some clones in this sample may be carry-over from other donors' samples. This material consisted of whole blood, taken in connection with sensitization to the hapten diphenylcyclopropenone (DPC). The CDR3 loop reads CSARERGQANTEAFF. CDR3 DNA: TGCAGTGCTAGAGAGAGGGGCCAGGCGAACACTGAAGCTTTCTTT.